The sequence of this T cell receptor (beta chain) was determined in a study of CD4 and CD8 cells across lung adenocarcinoma regions. The CDR3 covers 15 residues. V shed 3 bases, J shed 10 bases, and the junction held 12 bases outside the gene matches. The germline V gene has CDR1 MGHDK and CDR2 SYGVNS. By sample share, this clonotype is medium-sized. TCRdb analysed the PCR reads with MiXCR anew, one entry per CDR3 protein. The data hold roughly 1,800 distinct CDR3 sequences, with roughly half observed a single time. Samples came from patients with localized non-small cell lung adenocarcinoma. The chain employs TRBV25-1 and TRBJ2-1; 7 nucleotides match TRBD1. The sample was CD4+ T cells from the center of a lung tumor. This TCR was recovered from a female donor with lung adenocarcinoma. The CD4 and CD8 labels of this study may be unreliable. The CDR3 DNA follows: TGTGCCAGCAGTGACCGCACGCGCAGACAGGGAGAGCAGTTCTTC. Amino acid sequence: CASSDRTRRQGEQFF.